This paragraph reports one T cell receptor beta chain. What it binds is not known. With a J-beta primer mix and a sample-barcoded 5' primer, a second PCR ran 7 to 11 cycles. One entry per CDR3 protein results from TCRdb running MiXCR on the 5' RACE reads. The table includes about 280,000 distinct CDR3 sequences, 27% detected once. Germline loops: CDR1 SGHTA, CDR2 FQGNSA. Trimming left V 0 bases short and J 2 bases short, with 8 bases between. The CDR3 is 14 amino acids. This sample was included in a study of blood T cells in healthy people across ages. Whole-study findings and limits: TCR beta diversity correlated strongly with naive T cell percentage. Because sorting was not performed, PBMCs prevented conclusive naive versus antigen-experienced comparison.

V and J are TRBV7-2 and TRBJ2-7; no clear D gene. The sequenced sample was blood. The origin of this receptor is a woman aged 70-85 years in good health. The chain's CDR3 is CASSLALLPYEQYF. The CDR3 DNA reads TGTGCCAGCAGCTTAGCGCTGCTCCCCTACGAGCAGTACTTC.